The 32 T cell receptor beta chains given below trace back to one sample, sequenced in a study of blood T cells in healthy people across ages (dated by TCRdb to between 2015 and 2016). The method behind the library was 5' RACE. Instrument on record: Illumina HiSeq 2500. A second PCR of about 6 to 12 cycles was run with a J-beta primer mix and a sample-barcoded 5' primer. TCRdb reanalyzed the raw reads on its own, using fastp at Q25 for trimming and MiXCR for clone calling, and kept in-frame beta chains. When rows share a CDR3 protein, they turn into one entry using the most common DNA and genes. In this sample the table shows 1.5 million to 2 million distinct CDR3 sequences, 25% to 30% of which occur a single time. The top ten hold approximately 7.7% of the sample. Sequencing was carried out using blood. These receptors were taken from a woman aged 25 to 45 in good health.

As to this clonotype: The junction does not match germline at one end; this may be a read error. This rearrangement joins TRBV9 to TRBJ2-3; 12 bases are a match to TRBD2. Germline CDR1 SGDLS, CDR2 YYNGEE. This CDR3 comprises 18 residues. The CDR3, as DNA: TGTGCCAGCAGCGTAGCTTCTAGCGGGAGGGCGGGCAAAGATGCGCAGTATTTT. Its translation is CASSVASSGRAGKDAQYF.

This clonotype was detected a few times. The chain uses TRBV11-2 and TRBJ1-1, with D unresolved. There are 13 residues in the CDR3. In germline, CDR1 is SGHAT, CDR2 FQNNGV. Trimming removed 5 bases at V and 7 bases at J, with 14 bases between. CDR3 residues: CASSPTSSGEAFF. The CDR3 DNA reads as TGTGCCAGCAGCCCCACCTCTTCCGGTGAAGCTTTCTTT. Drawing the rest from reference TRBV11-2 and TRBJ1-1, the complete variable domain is EAGVAQSPRYKIIEKRQSVAFWCNPISGHATLYWYQQILGQGPKLLIQFQNNGVVDDSQLPKDRFSAERLKGVDSTLKIQPAKLEDSAVYLCASSPTSSGEAFFGQGTRLTVV.

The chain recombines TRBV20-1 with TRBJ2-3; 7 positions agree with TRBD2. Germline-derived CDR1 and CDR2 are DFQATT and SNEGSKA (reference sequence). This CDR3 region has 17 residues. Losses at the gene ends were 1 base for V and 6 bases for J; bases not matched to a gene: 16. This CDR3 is CSARGRASGRHTDTQYF. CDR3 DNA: TGCAGTGCTAGAGGGAGGGCTAGCGGACGACACACGGATACGCAGTATTTT.

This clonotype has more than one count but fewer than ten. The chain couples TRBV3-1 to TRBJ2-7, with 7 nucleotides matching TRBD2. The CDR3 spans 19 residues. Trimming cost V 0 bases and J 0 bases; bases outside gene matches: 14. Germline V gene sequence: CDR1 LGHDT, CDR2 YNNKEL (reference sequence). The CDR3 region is CASSQDFFGPAGFSYEQYF. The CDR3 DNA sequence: TGTGCCAGCAGCCAAGATTTTTTCGGACCAGCGGGGTTCTCCTACGAGCAGTACTTC.

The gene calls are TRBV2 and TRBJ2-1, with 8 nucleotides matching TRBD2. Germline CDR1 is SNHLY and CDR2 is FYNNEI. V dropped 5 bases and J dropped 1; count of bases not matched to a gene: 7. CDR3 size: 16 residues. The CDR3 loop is CASSPKGLVSYNEQFF. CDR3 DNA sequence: TGTGCCAGCAGTCCTAAGGGACTAGTTTCCTACAATGAGCAGTTCTTC.

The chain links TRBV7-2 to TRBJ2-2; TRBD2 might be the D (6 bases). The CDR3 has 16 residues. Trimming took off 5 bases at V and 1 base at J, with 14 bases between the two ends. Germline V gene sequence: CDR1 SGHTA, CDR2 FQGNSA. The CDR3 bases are TGTGCCAGCAGCGGCCGGTCGACTAGGAACACCGGGGAGCTGTTTTTT. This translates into CASSGRSTRNTGELFF.

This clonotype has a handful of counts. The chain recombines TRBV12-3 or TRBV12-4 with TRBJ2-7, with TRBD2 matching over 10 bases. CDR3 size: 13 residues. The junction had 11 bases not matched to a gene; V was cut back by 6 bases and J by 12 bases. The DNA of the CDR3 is TGTGCCAGCAGCCAAAAGCGGGGGGGCCGTCTGTACTTC. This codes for CASSQKRGGRLYF.

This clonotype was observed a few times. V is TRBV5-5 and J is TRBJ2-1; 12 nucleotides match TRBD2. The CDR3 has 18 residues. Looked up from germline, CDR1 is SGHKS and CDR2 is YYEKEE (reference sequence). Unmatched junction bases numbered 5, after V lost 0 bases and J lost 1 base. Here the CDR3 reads CASSLASGGGMSYNEQFF. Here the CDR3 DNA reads TGTGCCAGCAGCTTGGCTAGCGGGGGGGGAATGTCCTACAATGAGCAGTTCTTC.

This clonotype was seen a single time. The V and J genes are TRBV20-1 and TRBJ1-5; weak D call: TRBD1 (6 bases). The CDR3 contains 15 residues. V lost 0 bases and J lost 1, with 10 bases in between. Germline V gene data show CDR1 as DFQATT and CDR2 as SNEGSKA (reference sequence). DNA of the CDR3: TGCAGTGCTAGAGATGGGGGGCGCAGCAATCAGCCCCAGCATTTT. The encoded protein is CSARDGGRSNQPQHF.

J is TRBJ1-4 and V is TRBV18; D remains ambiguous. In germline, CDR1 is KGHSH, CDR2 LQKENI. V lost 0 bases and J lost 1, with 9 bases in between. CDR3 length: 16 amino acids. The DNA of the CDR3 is TGTGCCAGCTCACCACCGGCGGCGGGAACTAATGAAAAACTGTTTTTT. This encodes CASSPPAAGTNEKLFF.

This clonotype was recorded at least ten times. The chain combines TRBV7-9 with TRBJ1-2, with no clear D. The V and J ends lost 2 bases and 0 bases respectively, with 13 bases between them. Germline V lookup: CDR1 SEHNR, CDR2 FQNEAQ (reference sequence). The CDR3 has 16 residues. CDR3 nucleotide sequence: TGTGCCAGCAGCTTATCCTCCCCTGAAGCTAACTATGGCTACACCTTC. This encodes CASSLSSPEANYGYTF.

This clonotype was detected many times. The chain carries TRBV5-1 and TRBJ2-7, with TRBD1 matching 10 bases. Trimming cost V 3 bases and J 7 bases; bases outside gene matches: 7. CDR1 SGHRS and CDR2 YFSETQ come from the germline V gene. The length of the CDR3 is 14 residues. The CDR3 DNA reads TGCGCCAGCAGCTGGGACAGGGGAAATCAGGAGCAGTACTTC. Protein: CASSWDRGNQEQYF.

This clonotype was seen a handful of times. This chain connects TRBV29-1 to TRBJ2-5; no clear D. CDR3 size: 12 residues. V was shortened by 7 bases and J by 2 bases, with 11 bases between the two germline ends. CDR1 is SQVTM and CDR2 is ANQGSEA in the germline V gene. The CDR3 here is CSGGVSQETQYF. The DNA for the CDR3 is TGCAGCGGGGGTGTGAGTCAAGAGACCCAGTACTTC.

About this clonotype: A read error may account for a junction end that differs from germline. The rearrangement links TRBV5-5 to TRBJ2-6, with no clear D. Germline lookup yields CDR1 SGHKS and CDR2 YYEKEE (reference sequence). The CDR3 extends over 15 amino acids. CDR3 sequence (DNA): TGTGCCAGCAGCGAACGTAGCTCTGGGACCAACGTCCTGACTTTC. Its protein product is CASSERSSGTNVLTF.

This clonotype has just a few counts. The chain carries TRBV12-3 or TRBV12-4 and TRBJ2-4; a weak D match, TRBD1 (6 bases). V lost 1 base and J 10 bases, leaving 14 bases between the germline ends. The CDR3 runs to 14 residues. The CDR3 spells CASSLVARGGIQYF. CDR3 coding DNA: TGTGCCAGCAGTTTAGTGGCCAGGGGCGGAATTCAGTACTTC.

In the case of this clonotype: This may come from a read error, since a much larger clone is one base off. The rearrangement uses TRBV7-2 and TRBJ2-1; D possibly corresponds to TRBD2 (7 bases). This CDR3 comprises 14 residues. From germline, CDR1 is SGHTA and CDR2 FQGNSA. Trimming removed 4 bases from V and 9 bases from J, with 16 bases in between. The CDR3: CASSSTRGLGEQFF. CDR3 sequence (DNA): TGTGCCAGCAGCTCCACGCGGGGGCTGGGTGAGCAGTTCTTC.

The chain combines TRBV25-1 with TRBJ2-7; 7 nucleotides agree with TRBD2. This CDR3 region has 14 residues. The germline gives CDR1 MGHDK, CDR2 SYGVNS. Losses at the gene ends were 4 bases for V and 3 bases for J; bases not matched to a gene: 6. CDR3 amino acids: CASSAPSGRYEQYF. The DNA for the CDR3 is TGTGCCAGCAGTGCCCCTAGCGGACGCTACGAGCAGTACTTC.

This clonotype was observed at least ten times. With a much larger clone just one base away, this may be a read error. Written as DNA, the CDR3 is TGTGCCAGCAGCGTAGACTACGAGCAGTACTTC. Translating gives CASSVDYEQYF. This chain uses TRBV28 with TRBJ2-7; D uncertain. CDR3 length: 11 amino acids. Germline V gene data show CDR1 as MDHEN and CDR2 as SYDVKM. V lost 6 bases and J lost 3, with 6 bases in between.

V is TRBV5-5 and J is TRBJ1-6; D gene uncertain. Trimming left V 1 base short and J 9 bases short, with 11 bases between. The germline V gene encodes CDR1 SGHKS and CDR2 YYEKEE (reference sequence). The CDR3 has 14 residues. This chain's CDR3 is CASSLFSGSSPLHF. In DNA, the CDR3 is TGTGCCAGCAGCTTGTTTTCGGGAAGTTCACCCCTCCACTTT.

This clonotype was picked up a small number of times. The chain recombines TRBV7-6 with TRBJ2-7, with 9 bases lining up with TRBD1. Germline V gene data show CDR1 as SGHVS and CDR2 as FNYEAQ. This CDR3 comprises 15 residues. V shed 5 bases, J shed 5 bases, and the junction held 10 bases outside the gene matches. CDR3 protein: CASSPNRGLSDEQYF. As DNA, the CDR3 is TGTGCCAGCAGCCCAAACAGGGGGCTCAGCGACGAGCAGTACTTC. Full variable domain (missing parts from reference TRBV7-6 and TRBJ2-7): GAGVSQSPRYKVTKRGQDVALRCDPISGHVSLYWYRQALGQGPEFLTYFNYEAQQDKSGLPNDRFSAERPEGSISTLTIQRTEQRDSAMYRCASSPNRGLSDEQYFGPGTRLTVT.

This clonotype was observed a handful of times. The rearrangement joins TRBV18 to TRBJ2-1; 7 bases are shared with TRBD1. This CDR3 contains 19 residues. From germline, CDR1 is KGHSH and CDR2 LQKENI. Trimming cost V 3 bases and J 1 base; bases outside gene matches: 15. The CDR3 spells CASSPVTGARKGSYNEQFF. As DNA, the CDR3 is TGTGCCAGCTCACCCGTAACAGGGGCCAGAAAGGGGTCCTACAATGAGCAGTTCTTC.

CDR3 region: CASSPWADPTEAFF. In DNA, the CDR3 is TGTGCCAGCAGCCCCTGGGCAGATCCCACTGAAGCTTTCTTT. The chain joins TRBV3-1 to TRBJ1-1; no clear D gene. This CDR3 has 14 amino acids. Trimming left V 4 bases short and J 4 bases short, with 13 bases between. CDR1 and CDR2 (germline): LGHDT, YNNKEL (reference sequence). The full variable domain, in which reference TRBV3-1 and TRBJ1-1 provide the parts outside the CDR3, is DTAVSQTPKYLVTQMGNDKSIKCEQNLGHDTMYWYKQDSKKFLKIMFSYNNKELIINETVPNRFSPKSPDKAHLNLHINSLELGDSAVYFCASSPWADPTEAFFGQGTRLTVV.

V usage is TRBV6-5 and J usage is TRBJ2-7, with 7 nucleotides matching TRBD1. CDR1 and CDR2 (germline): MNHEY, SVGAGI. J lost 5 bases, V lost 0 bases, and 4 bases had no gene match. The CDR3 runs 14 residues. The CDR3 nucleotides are TGTGCCAGCAGTTACTCACCGGGACAGAACGAGCAGTACTTC. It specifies CASSYSPGQNEQYF.

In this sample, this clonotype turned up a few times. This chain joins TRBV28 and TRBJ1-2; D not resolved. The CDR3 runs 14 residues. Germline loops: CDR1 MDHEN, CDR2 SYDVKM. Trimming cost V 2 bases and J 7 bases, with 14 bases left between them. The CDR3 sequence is CASSLARDFIGYTF. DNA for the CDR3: TGTGCCAGCAGTTTAGCCAGAGATTTTATTGGCTACACCTTC.

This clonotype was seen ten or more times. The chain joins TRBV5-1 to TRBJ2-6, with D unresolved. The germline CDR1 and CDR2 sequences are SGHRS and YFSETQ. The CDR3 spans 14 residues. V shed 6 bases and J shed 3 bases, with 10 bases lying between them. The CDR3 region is CASTLVSGANVLTF. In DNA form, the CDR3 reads TGCGCCAGCACCCTAGTTAGTGGGGCCAACGTCCTGACTTTC. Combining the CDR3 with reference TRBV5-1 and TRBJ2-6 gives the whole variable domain KAGVTQTPRYLIKTRGQQVTLSCSPISGHRSVSWYQQTPGQGLQFLFEYFSETQRNKGNFPGRFSGRQFSNSRSEMNVSTLELGDSALYLCASTLVSGANVLTFGAGSRLTVL.

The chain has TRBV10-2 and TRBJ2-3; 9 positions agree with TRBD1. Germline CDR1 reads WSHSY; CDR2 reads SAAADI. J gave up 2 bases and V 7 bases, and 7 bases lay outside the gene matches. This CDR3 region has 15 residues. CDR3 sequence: CASTKDRGYTDTQYF. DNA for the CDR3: TGCGCCAGCACCAAGGACAGGGGCTACACAGATACGCAGTATTTT.

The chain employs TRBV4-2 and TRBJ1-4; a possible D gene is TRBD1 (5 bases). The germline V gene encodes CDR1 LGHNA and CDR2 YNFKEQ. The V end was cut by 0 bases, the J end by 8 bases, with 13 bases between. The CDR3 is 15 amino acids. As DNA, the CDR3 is TGTGCCAGCAGCCAAGAACGGGGGGAGGACGAAAAACTGTTTTTT. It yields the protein CASSQERGEDEKLFF.

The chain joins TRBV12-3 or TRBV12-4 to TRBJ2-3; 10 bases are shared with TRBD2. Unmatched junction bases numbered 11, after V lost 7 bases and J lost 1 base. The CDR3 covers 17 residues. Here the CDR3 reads CASKPGLASVGTDTQYF. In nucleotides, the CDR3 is TGTGCCAGCAAGCCGGGACTAGCGTCTGTCGGCACAGATACGCAGTATTTT.

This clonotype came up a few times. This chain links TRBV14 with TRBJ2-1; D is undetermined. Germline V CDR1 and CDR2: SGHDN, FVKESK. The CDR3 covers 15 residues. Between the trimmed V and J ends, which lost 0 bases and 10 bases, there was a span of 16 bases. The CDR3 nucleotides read TGTGCCAGCAGCCAAGAGCTTGGTCTAGTCGGCGAGCAGTTCTTC. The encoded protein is CASSQELGLVGEQFF.

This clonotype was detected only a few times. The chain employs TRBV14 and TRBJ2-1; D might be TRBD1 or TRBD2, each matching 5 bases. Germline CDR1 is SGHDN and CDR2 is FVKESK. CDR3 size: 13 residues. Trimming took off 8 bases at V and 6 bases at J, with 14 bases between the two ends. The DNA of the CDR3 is TGTGCCAGCGCCCGGGACCCTGCCAATGAGCAGTTCTTC. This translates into CASARDPANEQFF.

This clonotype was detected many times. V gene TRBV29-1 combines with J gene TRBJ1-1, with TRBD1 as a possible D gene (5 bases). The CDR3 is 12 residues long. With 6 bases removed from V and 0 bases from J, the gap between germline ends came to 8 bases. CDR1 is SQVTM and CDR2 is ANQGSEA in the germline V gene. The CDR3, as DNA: TGCAGCGTCGCAGGGTTGAACACTGAAGCTTTCTTT. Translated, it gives CSVAGLNTEAFF.

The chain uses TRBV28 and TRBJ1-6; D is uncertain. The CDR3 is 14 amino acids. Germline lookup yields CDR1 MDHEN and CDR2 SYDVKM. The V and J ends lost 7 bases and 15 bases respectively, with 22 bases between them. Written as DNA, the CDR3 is TGTGCCAGCAACTCTGAGGACGGTATAGTGGGCCTCCACTTT. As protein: CASNSEDGIVGLHF.